Below are 12 T cell receptor beta chains sequenced from a single sample in a study of chemoradiotherapy in HPV16-positive cancers. Clones were read by immunoSEQ multiplex PCR, and TCRdb kept only the in-frame ones, dropping some. In the table there are over 1,500 clones, 60% to 75% of which are singletons. The source was tumor tissue, collected from a patient who underwent chemoradiotherapy. The source is a human donor with HPV-associated anogenital cancer.

The gene calls are TRBV30 and TRBJ1-5; D remains unclear. Germline V gene data show CDR1 as GTSNPN and CDR2 as SVGIG (reference sequence). The CDR3 totals 13 residues. V lost 0 bases and J 4 bases, leaving 7 bases between the germline ends. The CDR3 loop reads CAWSVGGNQPQHF. CDR3 coding DNA: TGTGCCTGGAGTGTAGGAGGTAATCAGCCCCAGCATTTT.

This clone was recorded a few times. The chain recombines TRBV5-4 with TRBJ1-1, with 7 bases aligning to TRBD1. Germline CDR1 SGHNT, CDR2 YYREEE (reference sequence). The CDR3 is 14 residues long. After removal of 4 bases from V and 2 bases from J, the junction contained 5 bases not matched to a gene. The chain's CDR3 is CASSPTGPNTEAFF. CDR3 DNA: TGTGCCAGCAGCCCGACAGGGCCTAACACTGAAGCTTTCTTT.

J is TRBJ1-2 and V is TRBV7-3, with a tentative D call TRBD1 (5 bases). V was trimmed by 5 bases and J by 7 bases, leaving 14 bases between them. The CDR3 totals 13 residues. Germline CDR1 reads SGHTA; CDR2 reads FQGTGA. CDR3 DNA sequence: TGTGCCAGCAGCCCAGATGGGGCGAGTGGCTACACCTTC. Translated, it gives CASSPDGASGYTF.

The genes are TRBV9 and TRBJ1-1; D perhaps matches TRBD1 (5 bases). The germline V gene has CDR1 SGDLS and CDR2 YYNGEE. V dropped 4 bases and J dropped 11 bases, with 18 bases sitting between them. CDR3 length equals 13 residues. This CDR3 is CASSPLAGGRAFF. CDR3 DNA: TGTGCCAGCAGCCCCCTTGCGGGGGGTAGGGCTTTCTTT.

V and J are TRBV18 and TRBJ1-1; TRBD1 agrees at 7 bases. V gave up 3 bases and J gave up 5 bases; unmatched junction bases: 6. The germline V gene has CDR1 KGHSH and CDR2 LQKENI. The CDR3 runs 14 residues. CDR3 loop: CASSPNRGQTEAFF. CDR3 nucleotides: TGTGCCAGCTCACCGAACAGGGGTCAGACTGAAGCTTTCTTT.

The DNA of the CDR3 is TGTGCCTGGCAGTCTGGGGACATAAATCAGCCCCAGCATTTT. Translated: CAWQSGDINQPQHF. V and J are TRBV2 and TRBJ1-5; maybe TRBD1 (6 bases). This CDR3 region has 14 residues. The V gene's germline CDR1 is SNHLY and CDR2 FYNNEI. The V gene lost 11 bases and the J gene lost 4 bases, with 18 bases spanning the gap.

This clone is a singleton in its sample. The rearrangement links TRBV10-3 to TRBJ1-3; TRBD1 might be the D (6 bases). Trimming cost V 5 bases and J 3 bases, with 8 bases left between them. CDR1 is ENHRY and CDR2 is SYGVKD in the germline V gene. The CDR3 length is 13 residues. The CDR3 loop is CAISTGIGNTIYF. CDR3 coding DNA: TGTGCCATCAGTACAGGGATTGGAAACACCATATATTTT.

The chain couples TRBV7-9 to TRBJ1-2; TRBD1 matches 8 bases. V gave up 2 bases and J gave up 7 bases; unmatched junction bases: 9. The germline gives CDR1 SEHNR, CDR2 FQNEAQ (reference sequence). The CDR3 is 15 residues long. CDR3 protein: CASSLTYSGGGGYTF. The CDR3 DNA reads TGTGCCAGCAGCTTAACGTATTCAGGGGGCGGTGGCTACACCTTC.

The chain links TRBV7-9 to TRBJ2-7; D gene ambiguous. In germline, CDR1 is SEHNR, CDR2 FQNEAQ (reference sequence). V was trimmed by 6 bases and J by 2 bases, leaving 17 bases between them. This CDR3 region has 15 residues. The CDR3 loop is CASRSITENAYEQYF. CDR3 nucleotide sequence: TGTGCCAGCAGGTCCATAACAGAAAACGCCTACGAGCAGTACTTC.

The chain couples TRBV11-2 to TRBJ2-1; D may match TRBD1 or TRBD2 (5 bases each). Looked up from germline, CDR1 is SGHAT and CDR2 is FQNNGV. The CDR3 loop spans 16 amino acids. V lost 5 bases, J lost 3 bases, and 17 bases lay in between. The CDR3 nucleotides are TGTGCCAGCAGCCCCACATTCGGGACCATCTACAATGAGCAGTTCTTC. Its translation: CASSPTFGTIYNEQFF.

This clone was seen a handful of times. The gene calls are TRBV7-8 and TRBJ2-2; tentatively, D is TRBD1 (5 bases). CDR1 and CDR2 from the germline V gene are SGHVS and FQNEAQ. The CDR3 consists of 14 residues. V dropped 5 bases and J dropped 5 bases, with 12 bases sitting between them. The CDR3 reads CASSPTRGTGELFF. The CDR3 DNA is TGTGCCAGCAGCCCAACAAGGGGTACCGGGGAGCTGTTTTTT.

Written as DNA, the CDR3 is TGTGCCAGCAGCGCGGACAAGGCAGGAGGAGAGACCCAGTACTTC. Protein: CASSADKAGGETQYF. This chain links TRBV6-1 with TRBJ2-5; the D gene could be TRBD1 or TRBD2 (5 bases each). The CDR3 runs to 15 residues. The V and J ends lost 6 bases and 4 bases respectively, with 18 bases between them. Germline-derived CDR1 and CDR2 are MNHNS and SASEGT.